This TCR beta chain was profiled in a study of blood T cell repertoires in COVID-19. As for the study in general: T cells, B-cell-depleted T cells, or PBMCs provided the cDNA or gDNA that served as material.

Original data processing: Amplification from reference gene primers served as the basis for estimated nucleated cell counts. Only in-frame clones appear in the TCRdb table, and some are missing; sequencing was by immunoSEQ multiplex PCR. V and J calls and clone size come straight from that table; D and trimming were deduced from the DNA. The sample consists of around 300,000 clones, about 87% of them appearing once. Participants were aged about 18 to 90 years from some 24 US areas. Allocation to cohorts depended on clinical history reported by the participants. The receptor was isolated from a young woman who had recovered from COVID-19. What was sequenced was PBMCs or T cells enriched from blood (not recorded which).

CDR3 in amino acids: CAWIPSSGANVLTF. The CDR3 bases are TGTGCCTGGATACCGAGCTCTGGGGCCAACGTCCTGACTTTC. The chain carries TRBV30 and TRBJ2-6; D ambiguous. Germline CDR1 and CDR2: GTSNPN and SVGIG (reference sequence). This CDR3 is built from 14 residues. V dropped 4 bases and J dropped 0 bases, with 7 bases sitting between them. The full variable domain, its missing parts supplied by reference TRBV30 and TRBJ2-6, is SQTIHQWPATLVQPVGSPLSLECTVEGTSNPNLYWYRQAAGRGLQLLFYSVGIGQISSEVPQNLSASRPQDRQFILSSKKLLLSDSGFYLCAWIPSSGANVLTFGAGSRLTVL.